This T cell receptor (beta chain) was sequenced during a study of blood T cell repertoires in COVID-19. In the study overall: The origin of the acute and convalescent COVID-19 samples was the United States, Italy and Spain. From T cells, B-cell-depleted T cells, or PBMCs came the material, which was cDNA or gDNA.

The V gene lost 6 bases and the J gene lost 0 bases, with 9 bases spanning the gap. Germline V gives CDR1 MNHNY, CDR2 SVGAGI (reference sequence). The length of the CDR3 is 14 residues. Per the original data handling: Scientists estimated how many nucleated cells there were by amplifying reference gene primers. Libraries were prepared by immunoSEQ multiplex PCR; TCRdb keeps only in-frame clonotypes and omits some of them. V, J and clone size reflect that table, while D and trimming were determined from the DNA. The table shows about 200,000 clones, with about 85% occurring only once. This TCR came from a woman aged 80 or over with acute or convalescent COVID-19. The V gene is TRBV6-6, the J gene TRBJ1-5; D remains unclear. Sequencing used peripheral blood. The CDR3 loop reads CASSQDLSNQPQHF. CDR3 bases: TGTGCCAGCAGCCAGGATCTTAGCAATCAGCCCCAGCATTTT.